This T cell receptor (beta chain) derives from a study of Tregs in tolerant kidney transplant recipients. Unstimulated regulatory T cells (CD4+CD25+CD127-), CD4+CD25- non-regulatory cells, CD4 and CD8 cells were FACS-sorted from thawed PBMCs. TCRdb keeps only in-frame clones here, not all; method: immunoSEQ multiplex PCR. Its table lists roughly 50,000 clones. Whole-study findings and limits: Tolerant patients' donor-specific Tregs expanded beyond overall Tregs, suggesting antigen-driven growth.

On this clone itself: Its antigen is still unknown. The read comes to an end 3 residues before the CDR3 does, leaving the germline J gene to fill in the end.

Germline values: CDR1 LNHDA, CDR2 SQIVND (reference sequence). With 2 bases removed from V and 4 bases from J, the gap between germline ends came to 5 bases. There are 12 residues in the CDR3. Source: CD4+ T cells from blood, taken before the transplant. The J gene is TRBJ1-2, the V gene TRBV19; no clear D gene. The clonotype comes from a human donor who received a combined kidney and bone marrow transplant. The CDR3 bases that were read are TGTGCCAGTAGTATAAACGGCTATGGC. It yields the protein CASSINGYG. The CDR3 reads in full as CASSINGYGYTF.